This section outlines one TCR beta chain sequence together with its context. The sample is drawn from a study of cytomegalovirus exposure and HLA in healthy donors. PCR used 60 Vbeta primers and 13 Jbeta primers. Authors' analysis steps: Roughly 73 million unique TCR beta chains, 10 million to 13 million of them shared, were counted by a later analysis. Data came from immunoSEQ multiplex PCR; TCRdb stores just in-frame clones and leaves some out. V and J calls and clone size are given by that table; D and trimming were obtained from the DNA. The sample carries 100,000 to 150,000 clones, 80% recorded once. Each donor was nominally healthy when sampled (though unrecorded immune exposures were likely). The source material was PBMCs. The clonotype originates from a female donor in good health and CMV-seronegative.

CDR3 nucleotides: TGTGCCAGCAGTTACTCCCGTGTCTCCGGGAATGGCTACACCTTC. It yields the protein CASSYSRVSGNGYTF. The genes are TRBV6-5 and TRBJ1-2, with D unclear. V lost 0 bases to trimming and J lost 6 bases, with 14 bases between them. The V gene's germline CDR1 is MNHEY and CDR2 SVGAGI. The CDR3 has 15 amino acids.